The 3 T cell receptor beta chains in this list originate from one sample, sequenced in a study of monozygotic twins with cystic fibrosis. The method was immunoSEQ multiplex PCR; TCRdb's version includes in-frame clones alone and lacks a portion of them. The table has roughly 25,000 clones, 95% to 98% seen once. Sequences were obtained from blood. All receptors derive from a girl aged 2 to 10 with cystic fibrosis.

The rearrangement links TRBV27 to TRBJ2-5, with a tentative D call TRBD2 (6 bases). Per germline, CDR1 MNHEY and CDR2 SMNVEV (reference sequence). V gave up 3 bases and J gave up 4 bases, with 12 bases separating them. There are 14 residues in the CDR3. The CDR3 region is CASSLGTLPETQYF. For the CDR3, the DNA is TGTGCCAGCAGTTTGGGGACTCTCCCAGAGACCCAGTACTTC.

The CDR3 spells CASRPTPTSGYNTDTQYF. CDR3 DNA: TGTGCCAGCAGACCCACCCCGACTAGCGGATACAACACAGATACGCAGTATTTT. V is TRBV27 and J is TRBJ2-3, with 9 bases that match TRBD2. CDR1 and CDR2 (germline): MNHEY, SMNVEV (reference sequence). V lost 6 bases to trimming and J lost 2 bases; unmatched junction nucleotides: 15. The CDR3 contains 18 residues.

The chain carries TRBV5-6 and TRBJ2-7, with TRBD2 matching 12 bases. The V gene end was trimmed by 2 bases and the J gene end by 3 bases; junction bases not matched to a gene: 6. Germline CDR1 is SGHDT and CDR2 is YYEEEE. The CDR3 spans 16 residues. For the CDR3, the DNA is TGTGCCAGCAGCTTTCTAGCGGGAGGGTTGGACTACGAGCAGTACTTC. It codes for CASSFLAGGLDYEQYF.